The sequence of this TCR beta chain was determined in a study of PD-L1 blockade in urothelial cancer. As for the study in general: About 90% of the roughly 30 patients were men who had bladder-origin urothelial cancer. Blood samples contained a median about 150,000 T cells.

TCRdb keeps only in-frame clones here, not all; method: immunoSEQ multiplex PCR. The repertoire holds 100,000 to 150,000 clones, with around 88% as singletons. The time point: peripheral blood 6 weeks after treatment start. About this clone: Its matching antigen is unknown.

CDR3 length equals 16 residues. Germline CDR1 reads SGDLS; CDR2 reads YYNGEE. J lost 2 bases, V lost 4 bases, and 9 bases had no gene match. The study's findings and limits: At the 3-week point, tumor-associated blood clones expanded more in durable-benefit patients.

The clonotype originates from a man aged 45 to 65 with urothelial cancer. The chain is built from TRBV9 and TRBJ2-5; TRBD1 matches at 9 bases. The sample here was PBMCs, taken around atezolizumab (anti-PD-L1) treatment. Written as DNA, the CDR3 is TGTGCCAGCAGCATCCAAACGGGACAGGGTCAAGAGACCCAGTACTTC. This codes for CASSIQTGQGQETQYF.